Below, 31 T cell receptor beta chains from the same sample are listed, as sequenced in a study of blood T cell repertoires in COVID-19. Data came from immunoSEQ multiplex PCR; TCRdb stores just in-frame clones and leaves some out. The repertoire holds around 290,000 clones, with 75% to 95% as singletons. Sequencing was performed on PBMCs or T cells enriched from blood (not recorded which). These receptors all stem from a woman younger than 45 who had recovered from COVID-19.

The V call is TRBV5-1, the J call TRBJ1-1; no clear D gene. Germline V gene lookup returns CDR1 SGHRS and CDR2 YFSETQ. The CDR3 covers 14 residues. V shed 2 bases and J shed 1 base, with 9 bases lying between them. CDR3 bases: TGCGCCAGCAGCTTTGTACAGTCGAACACTGAAGCTTTCTTT. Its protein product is CASSFVQSNTEAFF.

CDR3 in amino acids: CSERRAGGSNTEAFF. CDR3 coding DNA: TGCAGCGAAAGAAGGGCCGGAGGATCGAACACTGAAGCTTTCTTT. The chain has TRBV29-1 and TRBJ1-1; D not certain. There are 15 residues in the CDR3. Trimming removed 7 bases at V and 1 base at J, with 19 bases between. Germline assignment: CDR1 SQVTM and CDR2 ANQGSEA.

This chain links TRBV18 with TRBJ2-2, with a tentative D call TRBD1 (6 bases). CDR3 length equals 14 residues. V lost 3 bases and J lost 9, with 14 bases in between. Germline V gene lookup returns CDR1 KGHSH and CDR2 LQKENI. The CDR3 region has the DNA TGTGCCAGCTCACCGGGACAAGGAACCCGGGAGCTGTTTTTT. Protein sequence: CASSPGQGTRELFF.

The CDR3 here is CASSMGQGAYEKLFF. In nucleotides, the CDR3 is TGCGCCAGCAGCATGGGACAGGGGGCATATGAAAAACTGTTTTTT. V is TRBV5-1 and J is TRBJ1-4; 12 bases line up with TRBD1. Germline V gene sequence: CDR1 SGHRS, CDR2 YFSETQ. This CDR3 spans 15 amino acids. Trimming at V came to 4 bases and at J to 6 bases, leaving 4 bases not matched to a gene.

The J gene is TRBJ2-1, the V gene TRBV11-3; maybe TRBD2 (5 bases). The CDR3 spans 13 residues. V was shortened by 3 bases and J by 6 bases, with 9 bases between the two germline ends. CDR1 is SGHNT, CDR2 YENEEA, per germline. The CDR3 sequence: CASSFGLANEQFF. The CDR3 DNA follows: TGTGCCAGCAGCTTCGGACTGGCCAATGAGCAGTTCTTC.

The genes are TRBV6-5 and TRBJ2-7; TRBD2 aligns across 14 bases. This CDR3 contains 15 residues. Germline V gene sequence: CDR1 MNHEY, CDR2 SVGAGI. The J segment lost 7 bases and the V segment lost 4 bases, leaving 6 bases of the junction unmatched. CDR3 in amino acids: CASSSTSGRAREQYF. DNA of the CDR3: TGTGCCAGCAGTTCGACTAGCGGGAGGGCTCGAGAGCAGTACTTC.

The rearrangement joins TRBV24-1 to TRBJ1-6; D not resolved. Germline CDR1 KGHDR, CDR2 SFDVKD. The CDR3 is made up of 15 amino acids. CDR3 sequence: CAPDPLTPYNSPLHF. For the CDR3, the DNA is TGTGCTCCCGACCCCCTGACACCCTATAATTCACCCCTCCACTTT.

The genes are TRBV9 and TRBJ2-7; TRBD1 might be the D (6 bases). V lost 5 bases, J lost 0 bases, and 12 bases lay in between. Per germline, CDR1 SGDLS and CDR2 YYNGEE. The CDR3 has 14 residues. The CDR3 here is CASSRGHSSYEQYF. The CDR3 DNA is TGTGCCAGCAGTCGGGGACACAGCTCCTACGAGCAGTACTTC.

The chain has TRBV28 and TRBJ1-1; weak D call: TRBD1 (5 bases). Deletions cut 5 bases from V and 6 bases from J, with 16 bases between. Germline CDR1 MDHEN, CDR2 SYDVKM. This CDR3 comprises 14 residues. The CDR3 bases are TGTGCCAGCAGTAGACCCCAGGGTCGGTCTGAAGCTTTCTTT. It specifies CASSRPQGRSEAFF.

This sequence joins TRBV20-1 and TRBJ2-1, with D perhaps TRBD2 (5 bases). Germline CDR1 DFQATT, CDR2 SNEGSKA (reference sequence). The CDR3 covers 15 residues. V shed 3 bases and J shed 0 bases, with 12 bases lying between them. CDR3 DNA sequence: TGCAGTGCTAGTCGAGGGAGTCTCTCCTACAATGAGCAGTTCTTC. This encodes CSASRGSLSYNEQFF.

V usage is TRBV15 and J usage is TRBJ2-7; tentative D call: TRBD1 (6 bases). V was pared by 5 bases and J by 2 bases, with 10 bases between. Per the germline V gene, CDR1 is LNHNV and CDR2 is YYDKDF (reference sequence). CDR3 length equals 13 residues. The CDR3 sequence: CATSLDRAYEQYF. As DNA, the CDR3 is TGTGCCACCAGCCTGGACAGAGCCTACGAGCAGTACTTC.

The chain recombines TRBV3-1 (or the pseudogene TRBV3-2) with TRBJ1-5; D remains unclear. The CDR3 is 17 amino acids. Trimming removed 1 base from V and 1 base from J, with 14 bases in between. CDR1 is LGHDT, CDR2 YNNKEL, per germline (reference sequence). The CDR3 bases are TGTGCCAGCAGCCAAGCAAGGAAGGGAGGGAGCAATCAGCCCCAGCATTTT. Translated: CASSQARKGGSNQPQHF.

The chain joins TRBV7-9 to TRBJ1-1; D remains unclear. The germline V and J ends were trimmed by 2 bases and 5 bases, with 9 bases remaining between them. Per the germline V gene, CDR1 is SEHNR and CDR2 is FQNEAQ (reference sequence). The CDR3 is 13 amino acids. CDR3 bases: TGTGCCAGCAGCTTAAAGGGAGGGACTGAAGCTTTCTTT. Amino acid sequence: CASSLKGGTEAFF.

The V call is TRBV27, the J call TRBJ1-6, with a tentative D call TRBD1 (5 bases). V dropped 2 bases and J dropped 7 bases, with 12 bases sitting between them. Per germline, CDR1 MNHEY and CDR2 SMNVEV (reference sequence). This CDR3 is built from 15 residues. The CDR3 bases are TGTGCCAGCAGTTTAGCGGTTCCAGGGAATTCACCCCTCCACTTT. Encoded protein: CASSLAVPGNSPLHF.

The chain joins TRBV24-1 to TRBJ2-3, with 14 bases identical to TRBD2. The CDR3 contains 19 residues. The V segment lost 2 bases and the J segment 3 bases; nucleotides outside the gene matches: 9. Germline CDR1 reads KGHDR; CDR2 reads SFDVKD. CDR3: CATSDSGLAGVGGTDTQYF. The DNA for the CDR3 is TGTGCCACCAGTGATTCGGGACTAGCGGGAGTCGGGGGGACAGATACGCAGTATTTT.

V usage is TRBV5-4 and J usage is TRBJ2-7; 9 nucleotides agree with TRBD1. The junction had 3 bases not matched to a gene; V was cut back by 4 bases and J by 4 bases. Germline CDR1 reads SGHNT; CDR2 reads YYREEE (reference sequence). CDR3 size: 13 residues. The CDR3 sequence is CASSRDRAYEQYF. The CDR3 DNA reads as TGTGCCAGCAGCCGGGACAGGGCTTACGAGCAGTACTTC.

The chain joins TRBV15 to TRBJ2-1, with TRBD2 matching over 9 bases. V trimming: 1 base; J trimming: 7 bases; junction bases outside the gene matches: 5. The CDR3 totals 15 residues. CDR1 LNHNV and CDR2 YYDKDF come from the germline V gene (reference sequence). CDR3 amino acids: CATSRGVAGVNEQFF. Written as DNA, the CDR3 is TGTGCCACCAGCAGAGGGGTAGCGGGGGTAAATGAGCAGTTCTTC. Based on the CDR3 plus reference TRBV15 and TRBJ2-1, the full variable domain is DAMVIQNPRYQVTQFGKPVTLSCSQTLNHNVMYWYQQKSSQAPKLLFHYYDKDFNNEADTPDNFQSRRPNTSFCFLDIRSPGLGDTAMYLCATSRGVAGVNEQFFGPGTRLTVL.

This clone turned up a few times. CDR3 amino acids: CASSQGGLADSYEQYF. The CDR3 nucleotides read TGCGCCAGCAGCCAGGGCGGACTAGCGGACTCCTACGAGCAGTACTTC. The V call is TRBV4-3, the J call TRBJ2-7, with TRBD2 identical over 10 bases. The CDR3 loop spans 16 amino acids. Losses at the gene ends were 3 bases for V and 0 bases for J; bases not matched to a gene: 5. Germline lookup yields CDR1 LGHNA and CDR2 YSLEER.

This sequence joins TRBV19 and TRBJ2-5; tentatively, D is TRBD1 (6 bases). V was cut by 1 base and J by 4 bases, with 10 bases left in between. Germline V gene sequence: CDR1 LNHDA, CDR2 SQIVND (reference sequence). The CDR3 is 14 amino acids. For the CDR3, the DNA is TGTGCCAGTAGTATAGTGGGGGCGGCAGAGACCCAGTACTTC. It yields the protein CASSIVGAAETQYF. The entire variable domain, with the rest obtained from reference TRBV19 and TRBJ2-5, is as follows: DGGITQSPKYLFRKEGQNVTLSCEQNLNHDAMYWYRQDPGQGLRLIYYSQIVNDFQKGDIAEGYSVSREKKESFPLTVTSAQKNPTAFYLCASSIVGAAETQYFGPGTRLLVL.

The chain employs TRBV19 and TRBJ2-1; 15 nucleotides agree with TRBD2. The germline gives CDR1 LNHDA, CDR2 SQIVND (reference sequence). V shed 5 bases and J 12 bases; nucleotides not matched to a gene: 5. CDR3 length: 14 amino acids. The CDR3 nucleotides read TGTGCCAGTAGTTCGGGGACTAGCGGGAGGACGCAGTTCTTC. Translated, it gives CASSSGTSGRTQFF.

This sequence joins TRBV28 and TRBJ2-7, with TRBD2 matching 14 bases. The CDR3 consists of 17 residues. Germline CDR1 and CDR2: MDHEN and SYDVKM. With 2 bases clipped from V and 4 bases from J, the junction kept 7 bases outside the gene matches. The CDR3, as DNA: TGTGCCAGCAGTTTAGGGGGACTAGCGGGAGAACTATACGAGCAGTACTTC. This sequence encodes CASSLGGLAGELYEQYF. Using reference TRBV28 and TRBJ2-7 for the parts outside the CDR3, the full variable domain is DVKVTQSSRYLVKRTGEKVFLECVQDMDHENMFWYRQDPGLGLRLIYFSYDVKMKEKGDIPEGYSVSREKKERFSLILESASTNQTSMYLCASSLGGLAGELYEQYFGPGTRLTVT.

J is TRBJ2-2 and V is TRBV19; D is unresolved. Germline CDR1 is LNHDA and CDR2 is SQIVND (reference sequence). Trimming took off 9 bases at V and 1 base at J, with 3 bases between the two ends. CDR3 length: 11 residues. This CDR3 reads CASLNTGELFF. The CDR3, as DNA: TGTGCCAGCCTGAACACCGGGGAGCTGTTTTTT.

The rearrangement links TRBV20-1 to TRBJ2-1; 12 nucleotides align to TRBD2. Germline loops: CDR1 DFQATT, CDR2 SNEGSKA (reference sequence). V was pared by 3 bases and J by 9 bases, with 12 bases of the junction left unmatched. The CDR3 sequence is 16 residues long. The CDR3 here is CSASRPGLAGSGEQFF. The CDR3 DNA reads TGCAGTGCTAGTCGTCCAGGACTAGCGGGATCTGGTGAGCAGTTCTTC.

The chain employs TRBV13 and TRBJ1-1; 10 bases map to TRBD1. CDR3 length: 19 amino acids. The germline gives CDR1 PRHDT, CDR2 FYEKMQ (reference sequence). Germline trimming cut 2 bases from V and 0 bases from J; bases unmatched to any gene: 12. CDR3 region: CASSLRVGDRGLMNTEAFF. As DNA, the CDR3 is TGTGCCAGCAGCTTACGGGTGGGGGACAGGGGTTTGATGAACACTGAAGCTTTCTTT. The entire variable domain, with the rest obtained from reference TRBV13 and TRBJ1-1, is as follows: AAGVIQSPRHLIKEKRETATLKCYPIPRHDTVYWYQQGPGQDPQFLISFYEKMQSDKGSIPDRFSAQQFSDYHSELNMSSLELGDSALYFCASSLRVGDRGLMNTEAFFGQGTRLTVV.

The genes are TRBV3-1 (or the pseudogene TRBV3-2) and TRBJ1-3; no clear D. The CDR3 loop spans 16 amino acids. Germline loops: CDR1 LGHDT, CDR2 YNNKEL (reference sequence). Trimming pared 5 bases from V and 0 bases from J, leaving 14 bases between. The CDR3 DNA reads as TGTGCCAGCAGCTCTAGCAGGCTCCGCTCTGGAAACACCATATATTTT. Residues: CASSSSRLRSGNTIYF.

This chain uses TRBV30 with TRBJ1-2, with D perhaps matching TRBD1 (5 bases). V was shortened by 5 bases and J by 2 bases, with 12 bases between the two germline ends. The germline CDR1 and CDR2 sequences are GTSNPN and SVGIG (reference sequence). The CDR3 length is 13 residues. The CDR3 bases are TGTGCCTGGTGTCCGGGGGGAAACTATGGCTACACCTTC. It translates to CAWCPGGNYGYTF. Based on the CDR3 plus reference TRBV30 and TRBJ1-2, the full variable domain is SQTIHQWPATLVQPVGSPLSLECTVEGTSNPNLYWYRQAAGRGLQLLFYSVGIGQISSEVPQNLSASRPQDRQFILSSKKLLLSDSGFYLCAWCPGGNYGYTFGSGTRLTVV.

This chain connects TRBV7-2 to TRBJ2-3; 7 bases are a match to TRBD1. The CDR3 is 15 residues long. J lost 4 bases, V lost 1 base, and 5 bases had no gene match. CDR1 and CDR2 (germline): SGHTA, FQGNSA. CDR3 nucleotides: TGTGCCAGCAGCTTAGGAGGGGGCCGGCCAGATACGCAGTATTTT. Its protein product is CASSLGGGRPDTQYF.

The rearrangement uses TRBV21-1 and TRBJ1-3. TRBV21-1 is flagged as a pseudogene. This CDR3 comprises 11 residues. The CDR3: CATRSGNTIYF. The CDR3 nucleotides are TGTGCCACTAGGTCTGGAAACACCATATATTTT.

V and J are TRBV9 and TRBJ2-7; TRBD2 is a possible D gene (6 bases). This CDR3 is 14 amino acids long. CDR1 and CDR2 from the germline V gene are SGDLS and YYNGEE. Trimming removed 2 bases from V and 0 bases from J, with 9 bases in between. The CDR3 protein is CASSVGGVSYEQYF. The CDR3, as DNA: TGTGCCAGCAGCGTGGGCGGGGTCTCCTACGAGCAGTACTTC.

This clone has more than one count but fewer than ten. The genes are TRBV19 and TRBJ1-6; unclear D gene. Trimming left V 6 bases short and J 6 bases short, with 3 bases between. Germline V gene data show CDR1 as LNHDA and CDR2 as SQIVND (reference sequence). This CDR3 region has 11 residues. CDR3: CASRSNSPLHF. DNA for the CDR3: TGTGCCAGTAGGAGTAATTCACCCCTCCACTTT.

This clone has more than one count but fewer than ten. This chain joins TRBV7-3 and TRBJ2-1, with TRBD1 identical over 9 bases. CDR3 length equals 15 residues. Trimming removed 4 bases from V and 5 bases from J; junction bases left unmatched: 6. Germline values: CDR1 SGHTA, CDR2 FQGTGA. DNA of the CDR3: TGTGCCAGCAGCTCGGGGACAGGGATAAACAATGAGCAGTTCTTC. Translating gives CASSSGTGINNEQFF.